This entry lists 20 T cell receptor beta chains sequenced from one sample in a study of T cells in Graves' hyperthyroidism and ophthalmopathy. TCR beta CDR3 region amplification was performed from RNA transcripts. First-round RT-PCR with HTBI primers amplified the TCR CDR3 region. TCRdb independently ran MiXCR on the multiplex PCR reads; one entry per CDR3 protein. In the table there are about 500,000 distinct CDR3 sequences, 15% to 20% of which are singletons. The sequenced sample consisted of blood. These receptors all come from a woman aged 25 to 45 with Graves' ophthalmopathy.

This clonotype occurred a few times. The rearrangement uses TRBV28 and TRBJ2-4; 9 bases are a match to TRBD1. The CDR3 is 18 residues long. With 5 bases clipped from V and 0 bases from J, the junction kept 11 bases outside the gene matches. Germline V lookup: CDR1 MDHEN, CDR2 SYDVKM. CDR3 loop: CASSQGQGHTLAKNIQYF. CDR3 DNA sequence: TGTGCCAGCAGTCAGGGACAGGGTCATACCCTAGCCAAAAACATTCAGTACTTC.

This clonotype appeared a few times. V and J are TRBV27 and TRBJ1-2; 7 positions agree with TRBD1. V trimming: 6 bases; J trimming: 2 bases; junction bases outside the gene matches: 21. The length of the CDR3 is 19 residues. Germline loops: CDR1 MNHEY, CDR2 SMNVEV (reference sequence). Here the CDR3 reads CASRSETRGTAKSNYGYTF. CDR3 DNA: TGTGCCAGCAGGTCCGAAACTAGGGGGACAGCTAAATCCAACTATGGCTACACCTTC.

The chain employs TRBV24-1 and TRBJ2-7; D remains ambiguous. The CDR3 has 13 amino acids. CDR1 KGHDR and CDR2 SFDVKD come from the germline V gene. Trimming cost V 7 bases and J 2 bases, with 11 bases left between them. DNA of the CDR3: TGTGCCACCAGCTCTGGTTGGACCTACGAGCAGTACTTC. Its protein product is CATSSGWTYEQYF.

This clonotype was observed many times. J is TRBJ2-7 and V is TRBV28, with D uncertain. Germline lookup yields CDR1 MDHEN and CDR2 SYDVKM. This CDR3 region has 12 residues. Trimming removed 2 bases at V and 4 bases at J, with 6 bases between. DNA of the CDR3: TGTGCCAGCAGTTTAATAGGGTACGAGCAGTACTTC. Translating it yields CASSLIGYEQYF.

Worth noting for this clonotype: A much larger clone differs from this one at a single base, so this may be a read error. V and J are TRBV5-6 and TRBJ2-5; 9 nucleotides align to TRBD2. The CDR3 has 16 residues. Trimming took 3 bases from V and 4 from J; bases not matched to a gene: 10. Germline values: CDR1 SGHDT, CDR2 YYEEEE. The CDR3 region has the DNA TGTGCCAGCAGCTCGGAACCTAGCGGGATGCCAGAGACCCAGTACTTC. Encoded protein: CASSSEPSGMPETQYF.

This clonotype was seen many times. The chain links TRBV28 to TRBJ2-3; 12 nucleotides line up with TRBD2. The CDR3 consists of 15 residues. The germline gives CDR1 MDHEN, CDR2 SYDVKM. V lost 4 bases, J lost 8 bases, and 7 bases stayed unmatched. The CDR3 nucleotides read TGTGCCAGCAGTTCCCGACTAGCGGGAGTGGGTACGCAGTATTTT. As protein: CASSSRLAGVGTQYF.

The chain employs TRBV10-2 and TRBJ2-3; D is perhaps TRBD1 or TRBD2 (12 bases each). V was shortened by 6 bases and J by 3 bases, with 34 bases between the two germline ends. CDR3 length equals 21 residues. Per germline, CDR1 WSHSY and CDR2 SAAADI. DNA of the CDR3: TGCGCCAGCAGGAGTGGGACAGGGGGCGGACTAGCGGGATCGAAGACAGATACGCAGTATTTT. Its translation is CASRSGTGGGLAGSKTDTQYF.

This chain connects TRBV29-1 to TRBJ1-3; 7 bases match TRBD1. CDR1 and CDR2 from the germline V gene are SQVTM and ANQGSEA. V lost 7 bases, J lost 0 bases, and 15 bases stayed unmatched. The CDR3 loop spans 17 amino acids. CDR3 amino acids: CSALPALRDSSGNTIYF. The CDR3 DNA sequence: TGCAGCGCCCTTCCGGCGCTTCGGGACAGCTCTGGAAACACCATATATTTT.

The gene calls are TRBV9 and TRBJ1-3, with D unclear. The germline V gene encodes CDR1 SGDLS and CDR2 YYNGEE. V was cut by 0 bases and J by 0 bases, with 10 bases left in between. The CDR3 runs to 16 residues. DNA of the CDR3: TGTGCCAGCAGCGTAGATCCGGTTCTCTCTGGAAACACCATATATTTT. Translation: CASSVDPVLSGNTIYF.

The CDR3 DNA sequence: TGTGCCAGCAGCCCCGGAGGGACTGATTCACCCCTCCACTTT. This translates into CASSPGGTDSPLHF. The chain joins TRBV6-2 or TRBV6-3 to TRBJ1-6; possibly TRBD1 for D (5 bases). Germline CDR1 and CDR2: MNHEY and SVGEGT. The CDR3 has 14 amino acids. Trimming took off 6 bases at V and 8 bases at J, with 14 bases between the two ends.

This clonotype occurred many times. The chain combines TRBV27 with TRBJ2-3, with 7 bases identical to TRBD1. The CDR3 consists of 14 residues. After removal of 5 bases from V and 7 bases from J, the junction contained 9 bases not matched to a gene. The germline CDR1 and CDR2 sequences are MNHEY and SMNVEV (reference sequence). For the CDR3, the DNA is TGTGCCAGCAGTAGTAGGGGGCTTTTGAATACGCAGTATTTT. Residues: CASSSRGLLNTQYF.

The genes are TRBV19 and TRBJ2-1; 7 bases align to TRBD2. V lost 2 bases, J lost 5 bases, and 6 bases stayed unmatched. The germline gives CDR1 LNHDA, CDR2 SQIVND (reference sequence). This CDR3 contains 15 residues. The CDR3: CASSITSDMDNEQFF. CDR3 nucleotide sequence: TGTGCCAGTAGTATAACTAGCGACATGGACAATGAGCAGTTCTTC.

This clonotype was found many times. This sequence joins TRBV7-2 and TRBJ1-1, with 9 nucleotides matching TRBD1. V dropped 2 bases and J dropped 4; count of bases not matched to a gene: 8. CDR3 length equals 16 residues. Germline V lookup: CDR1 SGHTA, CDR2 FQGNSA. CDR3 DNA: TGTGCCAGCAGCTTAAATCCGACAGGGGGGGGCACTGAAGCTTTCTTT. Translated: CASSLNPTGGGTEAFF.

DNA for the CDR3: TGCAGTGCTCTTGACAGGGAGGCTTCCTACGAGCAGTACTTC. As protein: CSALDREASYEQYF. V gene TRBV20-1 combines with J gene TRBJ2-7; D is possibly TRBD1 (7 bases). The CDR3 totals 14 residues. In germline, CDR1 is DFQATT, CDR2 SNEGSKA (reference sequence). The V and J ends lost 5 bases and 1 base respectively, with 15 bases between them.

The genes are TRBV4-3 and TRBJ1-3; the D is unclear. Germline V gives CDR1 LGHNA, CDR2 YSLEER. V gave up 0 bases and J gave up 0 bases, with 6 bases separating them. There are 15 residues in the CDR3. The CDR3: CASSQDSTSGNTIYF. CDR3 DNA sequence: TGCGCCAGCAGCCAAGATTCGACCTCTGGAAACACCATATATTTT.

This clonotype was seen more than once but under ten times. Written as DNA, the CDR3 is TGCAGTGCCACCTTAGGCAGCGGGCCACTCAATGAGCAGTTCTTC. Amino acid sequence: CSATLGSGPLNEQFF. V is TRBV20-1 and J is TRBJ2-1; tentatively, D is TRBD2 (6 bases). CDR3 length: 15 amino acids. With 6 bases removed from V and 6 bases from J, the gap between germline ends came to 21 bases. Germline CDR1 reads DFQATT; CDR2 reads SNEGSKA (reference sequence).

The chain employs TRBV7-2 and TRBJ2-5; weak D call: TRBD2 (6 bases). Germline V gene lookup returns CDR1 SGHTA and CDR2 FQGNSA. V shed 4 bases and J shed 2 bases, with 14 bases lying between them. This CDR3 region has 15 residues. CDR3: CASSWGGGTQETQYF. The CDR3 region has the DNA TGTGCCAGCAGCTGGGGTGGCGGGACTCAAGAGACCCAGTACTTC.

This clonotype was seen ten or more times. The chain has TRBV5-1 and TRBJ1-1, with TRBD1 as a possible D gene (5 bases). CDR3 length equals 13 residues. V dropped 5 bases and J dropped 4 bases, with 12 bases sitting between them. Germline loops: CDR1 SGHRS, CDR2 YFSETQ. CDR3 residues: CASRFTGPTEAFF. In nucleotides, the CDR3 is TGCGCCAGCAGATTTACAGGACCCACTGAAGCTTTCTTT.

This clonotype was seen ten or more times. This chain connects TRBV5-1 to TRBJ1-1, with 8 positions matching TRBD1. The trim removed 4 bases at V and 6 bases at J, leaving 11 bases unmatched. Germline V gene data show CDR1 as SGHRS and CDR2 as YFSETQ. This CDR3 has 15 residues. Written as DNA, the CDR3 is TGCGCCAGCAGCGAGGGACAGGCAAGGGGGGCTGAAGCTTTCTTT. Its protein is CASSEGQARGAEAFF.

This clonotype was counted many times. The rearrangement uses TRBV28 and TRBJ2-7; tentatively, D is TRBD2 (6 bases). The germline V gene has CDR1 MDHEN and CDR2 SYDVKM. CDR3 length equals 16 residues. The germline V and J ends were trimmed by 5 bases and 2 bases, with 19 bases remaining between them. For the CDR3, the DNA is TGTGCCAGCAGTCCCCCAGGCGGGGCCGTAACCTACGAGCAGTACTTC. This gives the protein CASSPPGGAVTYEQYF. Looking up the rest from reference TRBV28 and TRBJ2-7 gives the full variable domain: DVKVTQSSRYLVKRTGEKVFLECVQDMDHENMFWYRQDPGLGLRLIYFSYDVKMKEKGDIPEGYSVSREKKERFSLILESASTNQTSMYLCASSPPGGAVTYEQYFGPGTRLTVT.